This T cell receptor (beta chain) was identified during a study of shared clonotypes between healthy human individuals. Overall study context: A donor's plate count was three for CD4 naive and three for CD4 memory; CD8 naive had two and CD8 memory one. General observations from the study: Incompleteness in sorted-subset sequencing, despite large depth, was shown by rarefaction. Estimated richness was generally greater in naive than memory subsets. Naive CD4 clonotypes overlapped across several donors at about 5.2%.

Repertoires were generated with immunoSEQ multiplex PCR, while TCRdb's copy carries only in-frame clones and drops some. The data hold 1.5 million to 2.5 million clones, with approximately 94% observed a single time. The CDR3 has 15 amino acids. Trimming removed 4 bases from V and 0 bases from J; junction bases left unmatched: 4. CDR1 is WNHNN and CDR2 is SYGVQD in the germline V gene (reference sequence). Details on this clone: Its cognate antigen is unknown.

Selected positively for CCR7 and CD45RO-negative, naive CD8 cells excluded terminally differentiated effector memory CD45RA+ cells. The genes are TRBV10-1 and TRBJ2-7; TRBD1 matches 9 bases. The TCR was taken from a man aged 18 to 29 in good health. Sequencing input: naive CD8+ T cells sorted from blood. This chain's CDR3 is CASSAGTGSSYEQYF. The CDR3 DNA reads as TGCGCCAGCAGTGCCGGGACAGGGTCCTCCTACGAGCAGTACTTC.